One sample yielded the 7 T cell receptor beta chains listed below, sequenced in a study of Ad26.COV2.S vaccination and SARS-CoV-2 variants. Specified treatment: around 19 received Ad26.COV2.S at low or high dose, single or two shots; several received placebo; per-sample allocation not given. Vaccine and placebo recipients were sampled on day 63 after the first injection. Data came from immunoSEQ multiplex PCR; TCRdb stores just in-frame clones and leaves some out. The sample holds about 400,000 clones, 80% to 90% seen once. The sequenced sample was peripheral blood, obtained in a trial of Ad26.COV2.S vaccine versus placebo. These receptors came from a person between 18 and 65 years old who received the Ad26.COV2.S COVID-19 vaccine or a placebo.

V is TRBV5-4 and J is TRBJ1-4; weak D call: TRBD1 (5 bases). The CDR3 has 14 amino acids. Per germline, CDR1 SGHNT and CDR2 YYREEE (reference sequence). The V gene lost 4 bases and the J gene lost 8 bases, with 15 bases spanning the gap. CDR3 DNA: TGTGCCAGCAGCCCGACCGGGGGTGAGGAAAAACTGTTTTTT. This codes for CASSPTGGEEKLFF. Combining the CDR3 with reference TRBV5-4 and TRBJ1-4 gives the whole variable domain ETGVTQSPTHLIKTRGQQVTLRCSSQSGHNTVSWYQQALGQGPQFIFQYYREEENGRGNFPPRFSGLQFPNYSSELNVNALELDDSALYLCASSPTGGEEKLFFGSGTQLSVL.

This chain uses TRBV11-3 with TRBJ2-6; D not certain. Germline CDR1 SGHNT, CDR2 YENEEA. This CDR3 comprises 17 residues. Trimming pared 6 bases from V and 0 bases from J, leaving 15 bases between. The CDR3 bases are TGTGCCAGCAGTTCCCCCCGTGGTGGCTCTGGGGCCAACGTCCTGACTTTC. Encoded protein: CASSSPRGGSGANVLTF.

The V and J genes are TRBV11-3 and TRBJ1-2, with D possibly TRBD1 on 6 matching bases. V was pared by 5 bases and J by 5 bases, with 9 bases between. The CDR3 consists of 12 residues. Per germline, CDR1 SGHNT and CDR2 YENEEA. The CDR3, as DNA: TGTGCCAGCAGCCTCGGGACATATGGCTACACCTTC. Its translation is CASSLGTYGYTF. The full variable domain, in which reference TRBV11-3 and TRBJ1-2 provide the parts outside the CDR3, is EAGVVQSPRYKIIEKKQPVAFWCNPISGHNTLYWYLQNLGQGPELLIRYENEEAVDDSQLPKDRFSAERLKGVDSTLKIQPAELGDSAVYLCASSLGTYGYTFGSGTRLTVV.

The rearrangement joins TRBV7-9 to TRBJ2-5; D is unresolved. Germline V gene data show CDR1 as SEHNR and CDR2 as FQNEAQ (reference sequence). V was clipped by 0 bases and J by 7 bases, with 18 bases between them. The CDR3 is 16 amino acids. The chain's CDR3 is CASSLASGVDVRTQYF. In DNA, the CDR3 is TGTGCCAGCAGCTTAGCTTCCGGAGTAGACGTAAGGACCCAGTACTTC.

The chain employs TRBV11-3 and TRBJ2-1; D is unresolved. Germline V gives CDR1 SGHNT, CDR2 YENEEA. The V and J ends lost 5 bases and 6 bases respectively, with 14 bases between them. The CDR3 is 14 residues long. CDR3 in amino acids: CASSEWDSPNEQFF. CDR3 nucleotide sequence: TGTGCCAGCAGCGAGTGGGATTCCCCCAATGAGCAGTTCTTC.

This chain joins TRBV4-1 and TRBJ2-6; D possibly uses TRBD1 or TRBD2 (5 bases each). The length of the CDR3 is 17 residues. The V and J ends lost 4 bases and 0 bases respectively, with 13 bases between them. The germline V gene has CDR1 MGHRA and CDR2 YSYEKL. CDR3 residues: CASSLRDAASGANVLTF. CDR3 DNA: TGCGCCAGCAGCCTCCGGGACGCCGCCTCTGGGGCCAACGTCCTGACTTTC.

This chain links TRBV6-2 or TRBV6-3 with TRBJ2-3; the match to TRBD2 covers 8 bases. The V gene's germline CDR1 is MNHEY and CDR2 SVGEGT. The ends lost 4 bases at V and 5 bases at J; junction bases unmatched: 5. This CDR3 region has 14 residues. CDR3 sequence (DNA): TGTGCCAGCAGTTCAGGGACTAGAATAGATACGCAGTATTTT. As protein: CASSSGTRIDTQYF.